This T cell receptor (beta chain) is drawn from a study of T cells in Graves' hyperthyroidism and ophthalmopathy. General study points: It was a median about 6 months before onset that the model predicted ophthalmopathy.

Patients aged 18 to 65 had newly diagnosed hyperthyroidism that had lasted under 2 months. Uncontrolled infection, other autoimmune disease, pregnancy or lactation disqualified patients from enrolment. This blood was taken when hyperthyroidism was first diagnosed, before any ophthalmopathy symptoms existed. This clonotype was seen ten or more times. What it recognizes is unknown. Trimming removed 1 base from V and 1 base from J; junction bases left unmatched: 1. The length of the CDR3 is 17 residues. Germline loops: CDR1 MNHNS, CDR2 SASEGT. Amplification targeted TCR beta CDR3 regions from RNA transcripts. The TCR CDR3 was amplified in a first-round RT-PCR using the HTBI primer set. TCRdb itself ran the multiplex PCR reads through MiXCR, one entry per CDR3 protein. The sample contains about 290,000 distinct CDR3 sequences, roughly 15% of which appear only once.

The sequencing sample was made of blood. The source of this sequence is a woman aged 25 to 39 with Graves' hyperthyroidism that later progressed to Graves' ophthalmopathy. The V call is TRBV6-1, the J call TRBJ2-3, with 14 bases fitting TRBD2. The CDR3 here is CASSEGTSGRRTDTQYF. CDR3 nucleotides: TGTGCCAGCAGTGAAGGGACTAGCGGGAGGCGCACAGATACGCAGTATTTT.